This T cell receptor (beta chain) was found in a study of blood T cell repertoires in COVID-19. Overall study: From T cells, B-cell-depleted T cells, or PBMCs came the material, which was cDNA or gDNA.

Original data processing: Reference gene primer amplification in the assay estimated nucleated cell counts. Sequencing was performed with immunoSEQ multiplex PCR; in TCRdb, only in-frame clones are kept and a portion is missing. V, J and clone size are taken as reported in that table, and D and trimming were inferred from the DNA itself. The sample yields some 420,000 clones, 85% to 90% seen once. Between the trimmed V and J ends, which lost 4 bases and 3 bases, there was a span of 15 bases. From germline, CDR1 is SQVTM and CDR2 ANQGSEA. The CDR3 extends over 14 amino acids. Individuals drawn from 24 US areas were roughly 18 to 100 years old. Donors were grouped by their self-reported clinical history.

Sequencing was performed on PBMCs or T cells enriched from blood (not recorded which). The origin of this receptor is a man aged 30-40 years who had recovered from COVID-19. The rearrangement joins TRBV29-1 to TRBJ1-1; D possibly corresponds to TRBD1 (5 bases). The CDR3 reads CSVAGQGADTEAFF. The CDR3 coding sequence is TGCAGCGTTGCGGGCCAGGGCGCCGACACTGAAGCTTTCTTT.